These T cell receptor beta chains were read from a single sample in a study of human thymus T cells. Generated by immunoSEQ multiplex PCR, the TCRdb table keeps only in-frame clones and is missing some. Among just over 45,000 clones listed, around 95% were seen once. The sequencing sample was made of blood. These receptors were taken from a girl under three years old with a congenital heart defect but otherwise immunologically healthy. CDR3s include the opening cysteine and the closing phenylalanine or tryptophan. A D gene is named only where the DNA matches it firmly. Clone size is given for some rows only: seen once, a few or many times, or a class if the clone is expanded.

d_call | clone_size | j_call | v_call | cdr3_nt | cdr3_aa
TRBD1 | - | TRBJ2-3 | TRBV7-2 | TGTGCCAGCAGTCTTGACAGGGCCCTAAGCACAGATACGCAGTATTTT | CASSLDRALSTDTQYF
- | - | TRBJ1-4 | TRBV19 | TGTGCCTCCGGGGGGGCGGCTAATGAAAAACTGTTTTTT | CASGGAANEKLFF
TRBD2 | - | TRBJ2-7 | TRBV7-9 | TGTGCCAGCACCCCCGTGGGGACTAGCACCTCCTACGAGCAGTACTTC | CASTPVGTSTSYEQYF
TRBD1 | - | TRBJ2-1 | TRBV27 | TGTGCCAGCAGCAACAGGGGGTACAATGAGCAGTTCTTC | CASSNRGYNEQFF
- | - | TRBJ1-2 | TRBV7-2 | TGTGCCAGCAGCTTAAATAGTTATGGCTACACCTTC | CASSLNSYGYTF
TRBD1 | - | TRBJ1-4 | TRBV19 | TGTGCCAGTAGCAGCCCCTTGGACAGGGGAAAAGGGCTGTTTTTT | CASSSPLDRGKGLFF
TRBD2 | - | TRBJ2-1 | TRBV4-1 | TGCGCCAGCAGCCAAGTCGTACTAGCGGGAGTTGAGAATGAGCAGTTCTTC | CASSQVVLAGVENEQFF
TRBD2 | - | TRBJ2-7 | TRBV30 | TGTGCCTGGAGTACTAGCGGCGGCTACGAGCAGTACTTC | CAWSTSGGYEQYF
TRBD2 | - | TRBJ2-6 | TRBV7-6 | TGTGCCAGCAGCTTGTGGGGGTTAGCGGGTCCCCTCTCTGGGGCCAACGTCCTGACTTTC | CASSLWGLAGPLSGANVLTF
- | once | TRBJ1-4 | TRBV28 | TGTGCCAGCAGTTTGCAGGGGACAACTAATGAAAAACTGTTTTTT | CASSLQGTTNEKLFF
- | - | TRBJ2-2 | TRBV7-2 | TGTGCCAGCAGCTTACCCGGCGCAGTTTTTAACACCGGGGAGCTGTTTTTT | CASSLPGAVFNTGELFF
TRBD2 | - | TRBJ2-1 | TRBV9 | TGTGCCAGCAGCGTAGACGGGACTAGTGGATACAATGAGCAGTTCTTC | CASSVDGTSGYNEQFF
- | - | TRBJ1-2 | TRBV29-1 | TGCAGCGTCGTTGGCGGGCACCCGTATGGCTACACCTTC | CSVVGGHPYGYTF
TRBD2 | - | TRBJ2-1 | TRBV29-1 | TGCAGCGTTGGACTAGCGGGTCCCTACAATGAGCAGTTCTTC | CSVGLAGPYNEQFF
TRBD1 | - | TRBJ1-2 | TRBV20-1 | TGCAGTGCCGGGACAGTAAGTGCGACCTTC | CSAGTVSATF
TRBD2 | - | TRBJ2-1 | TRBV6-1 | TGTGCCAGCAGAGAAGCGGGAATTCAGGACAATGAGCAGTTCTTC | CASREAGIQDNEQFF
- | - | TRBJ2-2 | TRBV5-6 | TGTGCCAGCAGCTTGGCCTTTAGTGTCGGGGAGCTGTTTTTT | CASSLAFSVGELFF
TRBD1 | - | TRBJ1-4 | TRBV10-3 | TGTGCCATCAGCCGGACAGGGCTTAATGAAAAACTGTTTTTT | CAISRTGLNEKLFF
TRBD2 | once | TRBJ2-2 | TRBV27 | TGTGCCAGCAGTCCACGACTAGCGGGAGGCACCGGGGAGCTGTTTTTT | CASSPRLAGGTGELFF
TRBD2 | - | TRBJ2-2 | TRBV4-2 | TGTGCCAGCAGCCAGCCTTCTAGCGGACCTAACACCGGGGAGCTGTTTTTT | CASSQPSSGPNTGELFF
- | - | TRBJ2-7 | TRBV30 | TGTGCCTGGAGTTTGGGTCCTCCGATGTACTTC | CAWSLGPPMYF
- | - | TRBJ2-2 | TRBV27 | TGTGCCAGCAGTCCTCTTCGGGGCGAGGACACCGGGGAGCTGTTTTTT | CASSPLRGEDTGELFF
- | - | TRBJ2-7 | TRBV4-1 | TGCGCCAGCAGCCCCAACCTCGGGAGCGCATCCTCCTACGAGCAGTACTTC | CASSPNLGSASSYEQYF
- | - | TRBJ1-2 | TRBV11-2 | TGTGCCAGCAGCTTACGGGAGGGCTATGGCTACACCTTC | CASSLREGYGYTF
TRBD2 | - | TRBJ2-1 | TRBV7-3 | TGTGCCAGCAGCCCGTCGACTAGCGGGGACAATGAGCAGTTCTTC | CASSPSTSGDNEQFF
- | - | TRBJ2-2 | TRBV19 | TGTGCCAGTAGTACCGGGATTACCACCGGGGAGCTGTTTTTT | CASSTGITTGELFF
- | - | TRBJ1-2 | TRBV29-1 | TGCAGCGTGGCCGGGACTCACTATGGCTACACCTTC | CSVAGTHYGYTF